These 21 T cell receptor beta chains were sequenced from one sample in a study of T cell responses to AZD1222 COVID-19 vaccine (dated by TCRdb to about 2021). The library was produced with the immunoSEQ multiplex PCR assay. Imported from immuneACCESS, the table was reduced by TCRdb to in-frame sequences with V and J called. These copies leave out some clones; in studies compared against another copy, an unresolved V gene accounts for under half, and the cause of the remainder is not known. In all, the sample holds fewer than 95,000 clones, and 80% to 90% of those were seen once. Together, the top ten hold 30% to 35% of the sample. What the time point label conveys for this sample: baseline before first vaccination. The sample in question was peripheral blood, obtained on day 0 of AZD1222 vaccination. The receptors were sampled from an adult in good health.

J is TRBJ2-7 and V is TRBV14; D might be TRBD1 (6 bases). Trimming left V 0 bases short and J 3 bases short, with 18 bases between. Per germline, CDR1 SGHDN and CDR2 FVKESK. The CDR3 contains 17 residues. For the CDR3, the DNA is TGTGCCAGCAGCCAAGAATGCACGAGGACAGTTCACTACGAGCAGTACTTC. It yields the protein CASSQECTRTVHYEQYF. The full variable domain, completed using reference TRBV14 and TRBJ2-7, is EAGVTQFPSHSVIEKGQTVTLRCDPISGHDNLYWYRRVMGKEIKFLLHFVKESKQDESGMPNNRFLAERTGGTYSTLKVQPAELEDSGVYFCASSQECTRTVHYEQYFGPGTRLTVT.

The gene calls are TRBV14 and TRBJ2-1; 14 nucleotides agree with TRBD2. With V trimmed by 3 bases and J by 7 bases, 8 bases remained unmatched. This CDR3 spans 17 amino acids. The germline gives CDR1 SGHDN, CDR2 FVKESK. In DNA form, the CDR3 reads TGTGCCAGCAGCCACCCCCGGGGGACTAGCGGGAGAAATGAGCAGTTCTTC. The encoded protein is CASSHPRGTSGRNEQFF.

The genes are TRBV27 and TRBJ2-1; 14 bases agree with TRBD2. The V gene's germline CDR1 is MNHEY and CDR2 SMNVEV (reference sequence). The CDR3 length is 19 residues. J gave up 7 bases and V 11 bases, and 22 bases lay outside the gene matches. The CDR3 sequence is CASNPLAPGTSGSGNEQFF. CDR3 bases: TGTGCCTCCAACCCATTAGCCCCAGGGACTAGCGGGAGTGGGAATGAGCAGTTCTTC.

This clone appeared once. The chain employs TRBV2 and TRBJ2-7; 10 nucleotides align to TRBD1. The CDR3 covers 13 residues. The germline V gene has CDR1 SNHLY and CDR2 FYNNEI. Trimming took 9 bases from V and 7 from J; bases not matched to a gene: 9. The CDR3 reads CARGTGASGEQYF. In DNA, the CDR3 is TGTGCCAGAGGGACAGGGGCTTCGGGGGAGCAGTACTTC.

This chain links TRBV4-2 with TRBJ2-7; D remains ambiguous. Germline lookup yields CDR1 LGHNA and CDR2 YNFKEQ. The ends were cut back, 4 bases at V and 5 bases at J, with 15 bases in the middle. This CDR3 region has 14 residues. In DNA, the CDR3 is TGTGCCAGCAGCCTAAGGGTGAATGGTAACGAGCAGTACTTC. Amino acids: CASSLRVNGNEQYF.

The genes are TRBV2 and TRBJ2-1; no reliable D call. The CDR3 runs 13 residues. Germline V gene data show CDR1 as SNHLY and CDR2 as FYNNEI. The V end was cut by 8 bases, the J end by 7 bases, with 15 bases between. The CDR3 region has the DNA TGTGCCAGCCGGCGGCTCCCCGGGAATGAGCAGTTCTTC. It specifies CASRRLPGNEQFF.

This clone was seen a single time. The chain combines TRBV30 with TRBJ2-1, with 7 bases lining up with TRBD2. The V segment lost 3 bases and the J segment 7 bases; nucleotides outside the gene matches: 9. The germline V gene has CDR1 GTSNPN and CDR2 SVGIG (reference sequence). The CDR3 loop spans 14 amino acids. The CDR3 sequence is CAWRAGVYLNEQFF. Written as DNA, the CDR3 is TGTGCCTGGAGGGCGGGAGTATATCTGAATGAGCAGTTCTTC.

Here the CDR3 reads CASSQDRYQPQHF. In DNA form, the CDR3 reads TGTGCCAGCAGCCAAGATAGGTATCAGCCCCAGCATTTT. The rearrangement links TRBV3-1 (or the pseudogene TRBV3-2) to TRBJ1-5; D gene ambiguous. V was cut by 0 bases and J by 5 bases, with 5 bases left in between. The CDR3 extends over 13 amino acids. Germline CDR1 and CDR2: LGHDT and YNNKEL (reference sequence).

The genes are TRBV5-6 and TRBJ2-7; perhaps TRBD2 as D (6 bases). With 3 bases removed from V and 4 bases from J, the gap between germline ends came to 8 bases. The CDR3 totals 12 residues. The V gene's germline CDR1 is SGHDT and CDR2 YYEEEE. CDR3 protein: CASSWRGYEQYF. CDR3 nucleotide sequence: TGTGCCAGCAGCTGGAGGGGTTACGAGCAGTACTTC.

The chain couples TRBV14 to TRBJ1-1, with TRBD1 matching 7 bases. The CDR3 totals 17 residues. V dropped 1 base and J dropped 4; count of bases not matched to a gene: 12. CDR1 is SGHDN, CDR2 FVKESK, per germline. The CDR3 sequence: CASSQGSRGLWSTEAFF. The CDR3 DNA reads as TGTGCCAGCAGCCAAGGCTCAAGGGGGCTTTGGAGCACTGAAGCTTTCTTT.

The rearrangement links TRBV12-2 to TRBJ2-7; the table's D call, TRBD1, was not checked against the DNA. TRBV12-2 is listed as a pseudogene. CDR3 length equals 17 residues. The CDR3 coding sequence is TGTGCAAGTCGCTTCTTCGAATCCGGCCCAGAGACACACGAGCAGTACTTC. Translating it yields CASRFFESGPETHEQYF.

The chain combines TRBV7-9 with TRBJ2-1, with D uncertain. The V end was cut by 4 bases, the J end by 5 bases, with 9 bases between. This CDR3 is built from 13 residues. From germline, CDR1 is SEHNR and CDR2 FQNEAQ (reference sequence). CDR3 in amino acids: CASSSPSHNEQFF. Written as DNA, the CDR3 is TGTGCCAGCAGCTCGCCGTCCCACAATGAGCAGTTCTTC.

This chain joins TRBV3-1 (or the pseudogene TRBV3-2) and TRBJ2-7; 7 bases are shared with TRBD1. Germline-derived CDR1 and CDR2 are LGHDT and YNNKEL (reference sequence). Trimming cost V 0 bases and J 3 bases; bases outside gene matches: 17. CDR3 length: 19 residues. DNA for the CDR3: TGTGCCAGCAGCCAAGAGTTGGCAGGGGGTTCAGGACTCAACTACGAGCAGTACTTC. This encodes CASSQELAGGSGLNYEQYF.

V usage is TRBV5-4 and J usage is TRBJ2-7; 11 bases fit TRBD2. Germline V CDR1 and CDR2: SGHNT, YYREEE (reference sequence). This CDR3 is built from 16 residues. V trimming: 4 bases; J trimming: 2 bases; junction bases outside the gene matches: 8. DNA for the CDR3: TGTGCCAGCAGCCCGGAACTAGCGGGAGAGGCCTACGAGCAGTACTTC. It yields the protein CASSPELAGEAYEQYF.

This sequence joins TRBV6-2 or TRBV6-3 and TRBJ2-2; TRBD2 is a possible D gene (7 bases). V gave up 2 bases and J gave up 1 base, with 17 bases separating them. This CDR3 has 18 amino acids. The germline gives CDR1 MNHEY, CDR2 SVGEGT. CDR3 residues: CASSYLGFGGRNTGELFF. The CDR3 nucleotides are TGTGCCAGCAGTTACCTTGGTTTCGGGGGGCGGAACACCGGGGAGCTGTTTTTT.

The chain carries TRBV3-1 (or the pseudogene TRBV3-2) and TRBJ2-3, with 9 bases that match TRBD2. CDR3 size: 15 residues. Germline CDR1 and CDR2: LGHDT and YNNKEL (reference sequence). With 2 bases clipped from V and 3 bases from J, the junction kept 3 bases outside the gene matches. DNA for the CDR3: TGTGCCAGCAGCCAACTAGCGGGAAGGACAGATACGCAGTATTTT. The encoded protein is CASSQLAGRTDTQYF.

V usage is TRBV6-2 or TRBV6-3 and J usage is TRBJ2-4, with 7 bases aligning to TRBD1. Trimming cost V 2 bases and J 4 bases; bases outside gene matches: 5. Germline assignment: CDR1 MNHEY and CDR2 SVGEGT. The CDR3 sequence is 15 residues long. The CDR3 region is CASSYDHRGKNIQYF. DNA of the CDR3: TGTGCCAGCAGTTACGATCACAGGGGTAAAAACATTCAGTACTTC.

This chain connects TRBV28 to TRBJ1-2; a possible D gene is TRBD1 (5 bases). This CDR3 region has 15 residues. The germline gives CDR1 MDHEN, CDR2 SYDVKM. Trimming left V 5 bases short and J 4 bases short, with 17 bases between. The CDR3 sequence: CASSEGTVSLYGYTF. As DNA, the CDR3 is TGTGCCAGCAGTGAAGGGACCGTAAGTCTCTATGGCTACACCTTC.

This chain links TRBV12-3 or TRBV12-4 with TRBJ2-7; no firm D call. Trimming took off 3 bases at V and 3 bases at J, with 9 bases between the two ends. The CDR3 contains 13 residues. The CDR3 protein is CASSFVPVYEQYF. The CDR3 DNA reads as TGTGCCAGCAGTTTCGTTCCGGTCTACGAGCAGTACTTC.

This clone has only one observation. V usage is TRBV7-2 and J usage is TRBJ2-5; D not resolved. Trimming cost V 5 bases and J 3 bases, with 10 bases left between them. The CDR3 spans 13 residues. Germline CDR1 is SGHTA and CDR2 is FQGNSA. Here the CDR3 reads CASSLPQEETQYF. CDR3 sequence (DNA): TGTGCCAGCAGCCTACCCCAGGAAGAGACCCAGTACTTC.

The J gene is TRBJ1-5, the V gene TRBV2, with TRBD1 matching 10 bases. The CDR3 is made up of 16 amino acids. Germline V gene lookup returns CDR1 SNHLY and CDR2 FYNNEI. V lost 6 bases, J lost 1 base, and 6 bases stayed unmatched. Here the CDR3 reads CASSETGGTSNQPQHF. The CDR3 nucleotides read TGTGCCAGCAGCGAGACAGGGGGCACGAGCAATCAGCCCCAGCATTTT. The variable domain in full, completed from reference TRBV2 and TRBJ1-5, reads EPEVTQTPSHQVTQMGQEVILRCVPISNHLYFYWYRQILGQKVEFLVSFYNNEISEKSEIFDDQFSVERPDGSNFTLKIRSTKLEDSAMYFCASSETGGTSNQPQHFGDGTRLSIL.